This entry features one T cell receptor beta chain sequence. This record comes from a study of blood T cell repertoires in COVID-19. The germline V gene has CDR1 MNHEY and CDR2 SVGAGI. The ends lost 0 bases at V and 4 bases at J; junction bases unmatched: 2. CDR3 size: 14 residues. Patients in Seattle were enrolled during active infection, then followed longitudinally. Source study methods: Estimates of nucleated cell counts were drawn from the amplification of reference gene primers. Assay used: immunoSEQ multiplex PCR; TCRdb lists only in-frame clones, some missing. Clonal size and the V and J genes are those of that table, whereas D and trimming came from the DNA. The table includes roughly 440,000 clones, 70% to 90% detected once.

The receptor was isolated from a woman between 50 and 59 years old with COVID-19, enrolled during active disease. The source material was peripheral blood. The chain recombines TRBV6-5 with TRBJ1-2, with 7 positions matching TRBD1. CDR3 loop: CASSYSGQPYGYTF. CDR3 nucleotide sequence: TGTGCCAGCAGTTACTCGGGACAGCCCTATGGCTACACCTTC.